A selection of T cell receptor beta chains follows, all from one sample in a study of blood T cell repertoires in COVID-19. Produced via immunoSEQ multiplex PCR; TCRdb's table is partial and in-frame only. The sample records fewer than 200,000 clones, approximately 82% being singletons. Sequenced input: PBMCs or T cells enriched from blood (not recorded which). All receptors derive from a woman aged 45-59 years in a cohort exposed to, infected with or recovered from COVID-19 (not recorded which). Both conserved end residues are part of each CDR3. Each record gives: V gene, clone size, D gene, J gene, CDR3 protein, CDR3 DNA. D genes are given only for firm matches. Clone size is stated in some rows and not others, as once, few, many or a class when expanded.

>TRBV3-1/TRBV3-2|few|TRBD2|TRBJ2-7
CASSPMGTSGISEQYF
TGTGCCAGCAGCCCGATGGGGACTAGCGGGATCAGCGAGCAGTACTTC
>TRBV15|NA|TRBD1|TRBJ1-6
CATSRDRQGIQNSPLHF
TGTGCCACCAGCAGAGATCGACAGGGGATACAGAATTCACCCCTCCACTTT
>TRBV5-5|NA|NA|TRBJ2-3
CASGAGGNIADTQYF
TGTGCCAGCGGGGCAGGCGGGAATATAGCAGATACGCAGTATTTT
>TRBV5-1|once|TRBD1|TRBJ2-6
CASGWTGGLSGANVLTF
TGCGCCAGCGGGTGGACAGGGGGCCTCTCTGGGGCCAACGTCCTGACTTTC
>TRBV2|NA|TRBD2|TRBJ2-7
CASSVVGGYEQYF
TGTGCCAGCAGTGTGGTGGGAGGGTACGAGCAGTACTTC
>TRBV7-2|NA|TRBD1|TRBJ2-5
CASSFRTGDGETQYF
TGTGCCAGCAGCTTCCGGACAGGGGACGGGGAGACCCAGTACTTC
>TRBV28|NA|NA|TRBJ1-2
CASSLSVIYGYTF
TGTGCCAGCAGTTTATCAGTTATCTATGGCTACACCTTC
>TRBV5-1|NA|NA|TRBJ2-3
CASSSGLFSTDTQYF
TGCGCCAGCAGCTCTGGACTATTTAGCACAGATACGCAGTATTTT
>TRBV19|NA|NA|TRBJ2-3
CASSSPGEDTQYF
TGTGCCAGTAGTAGTCCGGGGGAGGATACGCAGTATTTT
>TRBV24-1|NA|TRBD2|TRBJ2-1
CATSDFLDPRGRDEQFF
TGTGCCACCAGTGATTTTCTTGATCCGCGGGGGAGGGATGAGCAGTTCTTC
>TRBV5-8|NA|TRBD1|TRBJ2-1
CASSLDRGLYNEQFF
TGTGCCAGCAGCTTGGACAGGGGGCTCTACAATGAGCAGTTCTTC
>TRBV4-2|NA|TRBD2|TRBJ2-2
CASSQAGGPMSGELFF
TGTGCCAGCAGCCAGGCGGGAGGGCCAATGTCCGGGGAGCTGTTTTTT
>TRBV5-5|NA|NA|TRBJ2-3
CASSLVLALFSDTQYF
TGTGCCAGCAGCTTGGTTCTAGCCTTGTTCTCAGATACGCAGTATTTT
>TRBV28|many|NA|TRBJ1-1
CASSLEVATEAFF
TGTGCCAGCAGTTTAGAGGTAGCCACTGAAGCTTTCTTT
>TRBV29-1|NA|TRBD2|TRBJ2-2
CSVEGGGAEKAGELFF
TGCAGCGTTGAAGGGGGAGGGGCGGAAAAAGCCGGGGAGCTGTTTTTT
>TRBV6-2/TRBV6-3|NA|TRBD2|TRBJ2-3
CASSPSGGRYTDTQYF
TGTGCCAGCAGCCCTAGCGGGGGGCGATACACAGATACGCAGTATTTT
>TRBV2|NA|TRBD1|TRBJ1-1
CASSEGTGGNTEAFF
TGTGCCAGCAGTGAAGGGACAGGGGGGAACACTGAAGCTTTCTTT
>TRBV7-6|NA|TRBD2|TRBJ2-7
CASSLGASGNYEQYF
TGTGCCAGCAGCTTAGGGGCTAGCGGGAACTACGAGCAGTACTTC
>TRBV7-9|NA|NA|TRBJ2-3
CASSPSTDTQYF
TGTGCCAGCAGCCCAAGCACAGATACGCAGTATTTT
>TRBV3-1/TRBV3-2|NA|TRBD2|TRBJ2-3
CASSPGLAGGLADTQYF
TGTGCCAGCAGCCCGGGACTAGCGGGGGGGCTCGCAGATACGCAGTATTTT
>TRBV6-4|NA|NA|TRBJ2-3
CASSEGGADTQYF
TGTGCCAGCAGTGAAGGAGGCGCAGATACGCAGTATTTT
>TRBV5-4|NA|TRBD2|TRBJ2-3
CASSIRTSGITDTQYF
TGTGCCAGCAGCATCCGGACTAGCGGGATTACAGATACGCAGTATTTT
>TRBV6-2/TRBV6-3|NA|NA|TRBJ1-6
CASSYGQPRYNSPLHF
TGTGCCAGCAGTTACGGACAACCTCGCTATAATTCACCCCTCCACTTT
>TRBV30|NA|NA|TRBJ1-1
CAWSRRNEAFF
TGTGCCTGGAGTAGGCGGAACGAAGCTTTCTTT
>TRBV6-6|NA|NA|TRBJ1-5
CASSQGWTVGSEASQHF
TGTGCCAGCAGTCAGGGCTGGACAGTTGGGTCCGAGGCGTCCCAGCATTTT
>TRBV10-3|NA|TRBD2|TRBJ2-3
CAINPTSGRARTDTQYF
TGTGCCATCAACCCGACTAGCGGGAGGGCCCGCACAGATACGCAGTATTTT
>TRBV5-1|NA|TRBD1|TRBJ1-1
CGGGAFGTGKDTEAFF
TGCGGGGGTGGAGCTTTTGGGACAGGGAAAGACACTGAAGCTTTCTTT
>TRBV28|NA|TRBD1|TRBJ1-4
CATHRGWNEKLFF
TGTGCCACCCACAGGGGATGGAATGAAAAACTGTTTTTT
>TRBV6-1|NA|TRBD1|TRBJ2-1
CASSEGQGEYNEQFF
TGTGCCAGCAGTGAAGGACAGGGGGAGTACAATGAGCAGTTCTTC
>TRBV6-5|once|TRBD2|TRBJ2-5
CASTVAGGQETQYF
TGTGCCAGCACCGTAGCGGGGGGCCAAGAGACCCAGTACTTC
>TRBV9|NA|TRBD1|TRBJ1-2
CASSAGGSGYTF
TGTGCCAGCAGCGCAGGGGGGAGTGGCTACACCTTC
>TRBV24-1|few|TRBD1|TRBJ1-6
CATSTGTDNSPLHF
TGTGCCACCAGTACCGGGACAGATAATTCACCCCTCCACTTT
>TRBV5-6|NA|NA|TRBJ2-7
CASSPLGREEYEQYF
TGTGCCAGCAGCCCTCTAGGACGGGAAGAATACGAGCAGTACTTC
>TRBV7-9|few|TRBD1|TRBJ1-5
CASSFRDRDTISNQPQHF
TGTGCCAGCAGCTTCCGGGACAGGGACACGATTAGCAATCAGCCCCAGCATTTT
>TRBV6-5|NA|TRBD1|TRBJ2-1
CASSSGTGGRNEQFF
TGTGCCAGCAGTTCCGGGACAGGGGGCAGGAATGAGCAGTTCTTC
>TRBV11-2|once|TRBD1|TRBJ2-1
CASSYRGVSNDEQFF
TGTGCCAGCAGCTACAGGGGAGTGAGTAACGATGAGCAGTTCTTC
>TRBV6-4|NA|NA|TRBJ1-5
CASSVEVNQPQHF
TGTGCCAGCAGTGTGGAGGTCAATCAGCCCCAGCATTTT
>TRBV28|NA|TRBD2|TRBJ2-3
CASSLPLLAAISTDTQYF
TGTGCCAGCAGTTTACCCCTACTAGCGGCTATTAGCACAGATACGCAGTATTTT
>TRBV19|NA|NA|TRBJ1-5
CASSIVGGGNQPQHF
TGTGCCAGTAGTATAGTGGGAGGTGGCAATCAGCCCCAGCATTTT
>TRBV10-3|NA|NA|TRBJ1-1
CAISEARIQGGHTEAFF
TGTGCCATCAGTGAGGCACGAATCCAGGGTGGGCACACTGAAGCTTTCTTT
>TRBV5-8|NA|TRBD1|TRBJ1-6
CASSRQGSNSPLHF
TGTGCCAGCAGCCGACAGGGATCGAATTCACCCCTCCACTTT